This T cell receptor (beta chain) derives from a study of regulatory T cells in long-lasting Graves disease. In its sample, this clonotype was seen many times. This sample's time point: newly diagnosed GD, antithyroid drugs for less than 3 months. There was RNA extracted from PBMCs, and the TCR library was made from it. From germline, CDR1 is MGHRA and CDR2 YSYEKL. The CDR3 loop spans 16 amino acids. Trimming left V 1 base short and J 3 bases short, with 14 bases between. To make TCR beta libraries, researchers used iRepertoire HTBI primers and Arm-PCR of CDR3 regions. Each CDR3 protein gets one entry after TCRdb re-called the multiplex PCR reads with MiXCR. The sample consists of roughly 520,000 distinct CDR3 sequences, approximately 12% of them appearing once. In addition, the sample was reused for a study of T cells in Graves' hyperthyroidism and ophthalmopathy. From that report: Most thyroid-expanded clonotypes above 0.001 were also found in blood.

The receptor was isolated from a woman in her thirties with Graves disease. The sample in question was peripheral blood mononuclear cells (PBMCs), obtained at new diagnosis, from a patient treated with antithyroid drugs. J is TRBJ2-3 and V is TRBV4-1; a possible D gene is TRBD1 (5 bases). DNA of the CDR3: TGCGCCAGCAGCCAAGTCGCCAGGGCGAAGACAGATACGCAGTATTTT. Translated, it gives CASSQVARAKTDTQYF.